The 4 T cell receptor beta chains listed next were all sequenced from one sample in a study of T-cell memory formation after mild COVID-19. TCRdb fed the 5' RACE reads into MiXCR, producing one record per CDR3 protein. Of 55,000 to 80,000 distinct CDR3 sequences listed, less than 9.5% are singletons. The sequenced material came from PBMCs or a T cell subset sorted from them (not recorded which). Receptors were obtained from a man younger than 35 who had mild COVID-19 (a few samples of this study predate the infection). Cell type and time point are not known.

In this sample, this clonotype turned up many times. The chain joins TRBV11-2 to TRBJ2-1; possibly TRBD2 for D (7 bases). This CDR3 comprises 15 residues. The germline V and J ends were trimmed by 5 bases and 6 bases, with 17 bases remaining between them. Germline V gives CDR1 SGHAT, CDR2 FQNNGV. The CDR3 here is CASSPSGASGNEQFF. The CDR3 nucleotides read TGTGCCAGCAGCCCATCAGGGGCTAGCGGCAATGAGCAGTTCTTC. Full variable domain (missing parts from reference TRBV11-2 and TRBJ2-1): EAGVAQSPRYKIIEKRQSVAFWCNPISGHATLYWYQQILGQGPKLLIQFQNNGVVDDSQLPKDRFSAERLKGVDSTLKIQPAKLEDSAVYLCASSPSGASGNEQFFGPGTRLTVL.

Many counts were recorded for this clonotype. V gene TRBV7-6 combines with J gene TRBJ2-2, with 9 bases matching TRBD1. After removal of 5 bases from V and 1 base from J, the junction contained 8 bases not matched to a gene. CDR1 and CDR2 from the germline V gene are SGHVS and FNYEAQ. The CDR3 extends over 17 amino acids. The chain's CDR3 is CASSPFTGGGNTGELFF. The CDR3, as DNA: TGTGCCAGCAGCCCATTCACAGGGGGCGGGAACACCGGGGAGCTGTTTTTT. Full variable domain (rest looked up from reference TRBV7-6 and TRBJ2-2): GAGVSQSPRYKVTKRGQDVALRCDPISGHVSLYWYRQALGQGPEFLTYFNYEAQQDKSGLPNDRFSAERPEGSISTLTIQRTEQRDSAMYRCASSPFTGGGNTGELFFGEGSRLTVL.

The rearrangement links TRBV5-1 to TRBJ2-2; D gene unclear. Trimming cost V 2 bases and J 0 bases, with 8 bases left between them. CDR1 and CDR2 from the germline V gene are SGHRS and YFSETQ. This CDR3 is built from 15 residues. The CDR3 sequence is CASSFDTSNTGELFF. In nucleotides, the CDR3 is TGCGCCAGCAGCTTCGACACTTCGAACACCGGGGAGCTGTTTTTT.

In this sample, this clonotype turned up a few times. The genes are TRBV12-3 or TRBV12-4 and TRBJ2-2; the D is unclear. The CDR3 has 15 residues. Trimming removed 5 bases from V and 8 bases from J, with 18 bases in between. CDR3 loop: CASSPRRTAVGELFF. The CDR3 DNA sequence: TGTGCCAGCAGTCCTAGACGGACGGCCGTGGGGGAGCTGTTTTTT.